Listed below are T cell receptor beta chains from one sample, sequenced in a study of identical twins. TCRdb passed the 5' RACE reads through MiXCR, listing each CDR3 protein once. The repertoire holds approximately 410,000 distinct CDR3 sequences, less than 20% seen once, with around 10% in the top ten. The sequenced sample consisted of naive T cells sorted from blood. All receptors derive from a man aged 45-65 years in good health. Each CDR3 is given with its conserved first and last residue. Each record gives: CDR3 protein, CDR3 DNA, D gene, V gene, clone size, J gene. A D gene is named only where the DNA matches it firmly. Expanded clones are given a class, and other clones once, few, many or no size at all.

CASSQEIRLNSPLHF | TGTGCCAGCAGCCAAGAGATTCGATTGAATTCACCCCTCCACTTT | NA | TRBV4-2 | NA | TRBJ1-6
CASRTGGSYGYTF | TGTGCCAGTAGGACAGGGGGAAGCTATGGCTACACCTTC | TRBD1 | TRBV2 | many | TRBJ1-2
CASSLAGLGREQYF | TGTGCCAGCAGCTTAGCTGGTTTAGGGCGCGAGCAGTACTTC | NA | TRBV7-2 | many | TRBJ2-7
CASRPLRRGHRDEQFF | TGTGCCAGCAGGCCCCTAAGAAGGGGGCATAGGGATGAGCAGTTCTTC | TRBD1 | TRBV6-2/TRBV6-3 | many | TRBJ2-1
CASSQGTSNTEAFF | TGCGCCAGCAGCCAAGGGACATCGAACACTGAAGCTTTCTTT | NA | TRBV4-1 | few | TRBJ1-1
CASSQGVWGALYNEQFF | TGCGCCAGCAGCCAAGGGGTTTGGGGGGCCCTCTACAATGAGCAGTTCTTC | NA | TRBV4-1 | NA | TRBJ2-1
CASTLGRVSGANVLTF | TGTGCCAGCACTCTCGGACGGGTATCTGGGGCCAACGTCCTGACTTTC | NA | TRBV12-3/TRBV12-4 | NA | TRBJ2-6
CSATAGVPDTQYF | TGCAGTGCCACAGCGGGAGTTCCAGATACGCAGTATTTT | TRBD2 | TRBV20-1 | NA | TRBJ2-3
CASSASGGRWETQYF | TGTGCCAGCAGCGCGAGCGGGGGGCGGTGGGAGACCCAGTACTTC | TRBD2 | TRBV3-1 | NA | TRBJ2-5
CSARVPYTDTQYF | TGCAGTGCTAGAGTCCCGTACACAGATACGCAGTATTTT | NA | TRBV20-1 | few | TRBJ2-3
CSARDGGRGDEKLFF | TGCAGTGCTAGAGATGGGGGAAGAGGCGATGAAAAACTGTTTTTT | NA | TRBV20-1 | many | TRBJ1-4
CATSVGGGNTGELFF | TGTGCCACCAGTGTCGGAGGGGGTAACACCGGGGAGCTGTTTTTT | NA | TRBV24-1 | many | TRBJ2-2
CASSLGQGNGEAFF | TGTGCCAGCAGCTTGGGACAGGGGAATGGTGAAGCTTTCTTT | TRBD1 | TRBV5-4 | NA | TRBJ1-1
CASSLRGQELFF | TGTGCCAGCAGCTTAAGGGGACAGGAGCTGTTTTTT | NA | TRBV7-2 | many | TRBJ2-2
CASSYSTRSRGSYEQYF | TGTGCCAGCAGTTACTCGACGCGGAGCAGGGGCTCCTACGAGCAGTACTTC | NA | TRBV6-2/TRBV6-3 | many | TRBJ2-7
CSARVAGSGANVLTF | TGCAGTGCTAGAGTGGCCGGGTCTGGGGCCAACGTCCTGACTTTC | NA | TRBV20-1 | few | TRBJ2-6
CASSYSGSSGRNVGEQYF | TGTGCCAGCAGTTACTCGGGCTCTAGCGGGAGAAACGTTGGCGAGCAGTACTTC | TRBD2 | TRBV6-5 | few | TRBJ2-7
CASSTGPLGNTIYF | TGTGCCAGTTCGACAGGACCTCTCGGAAACACCATATATTTT | NA | TRBV19 | many | TRBJ1-3
CASSPALNEQYF | TGTGCCAGCAGCCCCGCACTGAACGAGCAGTACTTC | NA | TRBV7-9 | few | TRBJ2-7
CASSPRGTAYEQYF | TGTGCCAGCTCACCCCGAGGGACAGCCTACGAGCAGTACTTC | TRBD1 | TRBV18 | few | TRBJ2-7
CASSQSLAGTDTQYF | TGCGCCAGCAGCCAAAGCCTAGCGGGCACAGATACGCAGTATTTT | TRBD2 | TRBV4-1 | NA | TRBJ2-3
CASSLVFSGGRETQYF | TGTGCCAGCAGTTTAGTATTTAGCGGGGGGAGAGAGACCCAGTACTTC | TRBD2 | TRBV12-3/TRBV12-4 | NA | TRBJ2-5
CSARTGQGAFGYTF | TGCAGTGCTAGAACAGGACAGGGGGCATTTGGCTACACCTTC | TRBD1 | TRBV20-1 | few | TRBJ1-2
CASSLPWNSGGEQYF | TGTGCCAGCAGCTTGCCTTGGAATTCGGGGGGCGAGCAGTACTTC | TRBD2 | TRBV5-6 | NA | TRBJ2-7
CASSSSGRAPNEQFF | TGTGCCAGCAGTTCTAGCGGGAGGGCCCCCAATGAGCAGTTCTTC | TRBD2 | TRBV27 | NA | TRBJ2-1
CASSLGWAVSYNEQFF | TGTGCCAGCAGTTTAGGGTGGGCAGTCTCCTACAATGAGCAGTTCTTC | NA | TRBV12-3/TRBV12-4 | many | TRBJ2-1
CASSLWGESRDGYTF | TGCGCCAGCAGCTTGTGGGGGGAGAGCAGGGACGGCTACACCTTC | NA | TRBV5-1 | NA | TRBJ1-2
CASSDRTGGAEQYF | TGTGCCAGCAGCGATAGGACAGGGGGCGCTGAGCAGTACTTC | TRBD1 | TRBV7-8 | few | TRBJ2-7
CASSQKTENTIYF | TGTGCCAGCAGCCAGAAGACAGAAAACACCATATATTTT | NA | TRBV5-6 | NA | TRBJ1-3
CAIAEDWETQYF | TGTGCCATTGCGGAGGACTGGGAGACCCAGTACTTC | NA | TRBV10-3 | NA | TRBJ2-5
CASSSGLAGGPNLFF | TGTGCCAGCAGCTCTGGACTAGCGGGAGGGCCGAACCTGTTCTTC | TRBD2 | TRBV7-6 | NA | TRBJ2-1
CASSPSWGSHQPQHF | TGTGCCAGCAGCCCCAGTTGGGGATCCCATCAGCCCCAGCATTTT | NA | TRBV12-3/TRBV12-4 | few | TRBJ1-5
CASRRTASSYNEQFF | TGCGCCAGCAGGCGGACCGCTAGCTCCTACAATGAGCAGTTCTTC | NA | TRBV4-1 | NA | TRBJ2-1
CASSPLTSDTQYF | TGTGCCAGCAGCCCACTCACCTCGGATACGCAGTATTTT | NA | TRBV12-3/TRBV12-4 | many | TRBJ2-3
CASKRAETQYF | TGTGCCAGCAAGAGGGCGGAGACCCAGTACTTC | NA | TRBV2 | many | TRBJ2-5
CASSVVPGTVYEQYF | TGTGCCAGCAGCGTAGTACCCGGGACAGTCTACGAGCAGTACTTC | TRBD1 | TRBV9 | few | TRBJ2-7
CSARAPDRGLYEQYF | TGCAGTGCTAGAGCCCCGGACAGGGGGCTTTACGAGCAGTACTTC | TRBD1 | TRBV20-1 | few | TRBJ2-7
CASSRGQGGTEAFF | TGCGCCAGCAGCCGTGGACAGGGTGGGACTGAAGCTTTCTTT | TRBD1 | TRBV4-3 | NA | TRBJ1-1
CASKNRAGADTQYF | TGTGCCAGCAAAAACCGGGCAGGGGCAGATACGCAGTATTTT | NA | TRBV6-2/TRBV6-3 | many | TRBJ2-3
CASSASGRGAWGDTQYF | TGTGCCAGCAGCGCCTCGGGTAGGGGGGCCTGGGGAGATACGCAGTATTTT | NA | TRBV7-6 | once | TRBJ2-3
CASSPRSRDTQYF | TGTGCCAGCAGTCCAAGGTCAAGAGATACGCAGTATTTT | NA | TRBV5-5 | NA | TRBJ2-3
CASSIQLAGGPYEQYF | TGTGCCAGCAGTATCCAATTAGCGGGAGGGCCCTACGAGCAGTACTTC | TRBD2 | TRBV27 | many | TRBJ2-7
CASSLEREPGNTIYF | TGCGCCAGCAGCTTGGAAAGGGAACCTGGAAACACCATATATTTT | NA | TRBV5-1 | many | TRBJ1-3
CASSSGTSGGDTQYF | TGTGCCAGCAGCTCCGGGACTAGCGGGGGAGATACGCAGTATTTT | TRBD2 | TRBV7-9 | NA | TRBJ2-3
CSGGGQHNQPQHF | TGCAGTGGGGGTGGACAGCACAATCAGCCCCAGCATTTT | NA | TRBV20-1 | few | TRBJ1-5
CASSRSFGRAPYEEYF | TGTGCCAGCAGTAGATCTTTCGGGAGGGCTCCGTACGAGGAGTACTTC | TRBD2 | TRBV14 | NA | TRBJ2-7